The 9 T cell receptor beta chains in this list originate from one sample, sequenced in a study of cytomegalovirus exposure and HLA in healthy donors. The repertoire was sequenced with immunoSEQ multiplex PCR; TCRdb's copy has only in-frame clones and lacks some. The repertoire consists of 70,000 to 75,000 clones, with around 96% occurring once and the leading ten covering roughly 1.4%. Sequenced material: PBMCs. The receptors here all came from a man between 18 and 29 years old in good health and CMV-seropositive.

This clone was counted at least ten times. The chain is built from TRBV5-6 and TRBJ1-2; tentative D call: TRBD1 (6 bases). The V end lost 4 bases, the J end lost 7 bases, and 17 bases lay between the germline ends. The germline V gene encodes CDR1 SGHDT and CDR2 YYEEEE. The CDR3 is made up of 14 amino acids. The chain's CDR3 is CASSIQGVRRGYTF. The DNA of the CDR3 is TGTGCCAGCAGCATACAGGGAGTTCGGCGTGGCTACACCTTC.

Here the CDR3 DNA reads TGTGCCAGCAGCGTCGACATACGAGATGGCTACACCTTC. Amino acids: CASSVDIRDGYTF. V is TRBV7-9 and J is TRBJ1-2, with D unclear. Trimming took 5 bases from V and 6 from J, leaving 13 bases between them. The germline gives CDR1 SEHNR, CDR2 FQNEAQ (reference sequence). The length of the CDR3 is 13 residues.

V is TRBV18 and J is TRBJ2-7, with unresolved D. V was shortened by 2 bases and J by 2 bases, with 16 bases between the two germline ends. The germline V gene encodes CDR1 KGHSH and CDR2 LQKENI. This CDR3 is 16 amino acids long. The CDR3 region is CASSPSRQATTYEQYF. The CDR3 DNA follows: TGTGCCAGCTCACCAAGCAGGCAGGCGACAACCTACGAGCAGTACTTC.

This clone was observed a few times. J is TRBJ2-6 and V is TRBV7-6; possible D gene TRBD1, 5 bases. CDR1 and CDR2 from the germline V gene are SGHVS and FNYEAQ. The ends were cut back, 8 bases at V and 1 base at J, with 9 bases in the middle. This CDR3 has 14 amino acids. CDR3 in amino acids: CASESGSGANVLTF. CDR3 in DNA: TGTGCCAGCGAATCAGGGTCTGGGGCCAACGTCCTGACTTTC.

CDR3 amino acids: CATSRDGGTGSSYNEQFF. In DNA form, the CDR3 reads TGTGCCACCAGCAGAGATGGGGGGACGGGGAGCTCCTACAATGAGCAGTTCTTC. The rearrangement links TRBV15 to TRBJ2-1; maybe TRBD2 (6 bases). The CDR3 extends over 18 amino acids. Germline V gene data show CDR1 as LNHNV and CDR2 as YYDKDF (reference sequence). The V end was cut by 0 bases, the J end by 0 bases, with 15 bases between. Full variable domain (remainder filled in from reference TRBV15 and TRBJ2-1): DAMVIQNPRYQVTQFGKPVTLSCSQTLNHNVMYWYQQKSSQAPKLLFHYYDKDFNNEADTPDNFQSRRPNTSFCFLDIRSPGLGDTAMYLCATSRDGGTGSSYNEQFFGPGTRLTVL.

This chain uses TRBV9 with TRBJ2-1; no reliable D call. This CDR3 contains 14 residues. Trimming pared 0 bases from V and 0 bases from J, leaving 4 bases between. Per germline, CDR1 SGDLS and CDR2 YYNGEE. CDR3 DNA: TGTGCCAGCAGCGTAGCGGGCTCCTACAATGAGCAGTTCTTC. The encoded protein is CASSVAGSYNEQFF.

This chain connects TRBV2 to TRBJ1-5; TRBD1 is a possible D gene (5 bases). CDR3 size: 13 residues. Germline values: CDR1 SNHLY, CDR2 FYNNEI. V was cut by 7 bases and J by 7 bases, with 14 bases left in between. Written as DNA, the CDR3 is TGTGCCAGCAAGGCGGGACTGAACCAGCCCCAGCATTTT. The encoded protein is CASKAGLNQPQHF.

The chain carries TRBV27 and TRBJ2-7, with D perhaps matching TRBD2 (5 bases). The length of the CDR3 is 13 residues. CDR1 and CDR2 (germline): MNHEY, SMNVEV (reference sequence). V shed 0 bases and J shed 3 bases, with 6 bases lying between them. The CDR3 here is CASSLSGSYEQYF. The DNA for the CDR3 is TGTGCCAGCAGTTTATCGGGGAGCTACGAGCAGTACTTC.

The chain has TRBV21-1 and TRBJ2-7; the table names TRBD2, a call not compared with the DNA. TRBV21-1 is a listed pseudogene. The length of the CDR3 is 14 residues. CDR3 sequence: CASSKYPTEYEQYF. CDR3 bases: TGTGCCAGCAGCAAATATCCTACCGAATACGAGCAGTACTTC.